The 22 T cell receptor beta chains below were found in one sample sequenced in a study of T cell responses to AZD1222 COVID-19 vaccine. TCRdb keeps only in-frame clones here, not all; method: immunoSEQ multiplex PCR. Of 85,000 to 100,000 clones in the sample, 70% to 90% are singletons; the top ten hold about 5%. Material: peripheral blood, obtained 28 days after the second AZD1222 dose. Every receptor here comes from an adult who received the AZD1222 COVID-19 vaccine.

The gene calls are TRBV3-1 (or the pseudogene TRBV3-2) and TRBJ1-3; perhaps TRBD1 as D (6 bases). The CDR3 sequence is 16 residues long. Germline CDR1 reads LGHDT; CDR2 reads YNNKEL (reference sequence). V was trimmed by 9 bases and J by 3 bases, leaving 21 bases between them. The chain's CDR3 is CASAPGGGKGGNTIYF. CDR3 coding DNA: TGTGCCAGTGCCCCAGGCGGGGGCAAGGGTGGAAACACCATATATTTT.

This chain joins TRBV2 and TRBJ1-4; TRBD1 might be the D (5 bases). V was cut by 6 bases and J by 5 bases, with 13 bases left in between. The CDR3 sequence is 14 residues long. Germline V gene lookup returns CDR1 SNHLY and CDR2 FYNNEI. For the CDR3, the DNA is TGTGCCAGCAGGCGAGGGGACGGAAATGAAAAACTGTTTTTT. This sequence encodes CASRRGDGNEKLFF.

The count of this clone is one. The chain combines TRBV3-1 (or the pseudogene TRBV3-2) with TRBJ1-3; perhaps TRBD1 as D (5 bases). The CDR3 extends over 15 amino acids. Looked up from germline, CDR1 is LGHDT and CDR2 is YNNKEL (reference sequence). Trimming removed 1 base at V and 0 bases at J, with 7 bases between. The CDR3 reads CASSQVRGSGNTIYF. DNA for the CDR3: TGTGCCAGCAGCCAAGTGAGGGGCTCTGGAAACACCATATATTTT.

V and J are TRBV30 and TRBJ1-2; possible D gene TRBD1, 6 bases. Germline CDR1 and CDR2: GTSNPN and SVGIG (reference sequence). Trimming shortened V by 4 bases and J by 8 bases, and 14 bases separated the two germline ends. CDR3 length: 12 residues. The CDR3 nucleotides are TGTGCCTGGACCCCAGGGGTAGGAGGCTACACCTTC. Its protein is CAWTPGVGGYTF. Full variable domain (outside the CDR3, taken from reference TRBV30 and TRBJ1-2): SQTIHQWPATLVQPVGSPLSLECTVEGTSNPNLYWYRQAAGRGLQLLFYSVGIGQISSEVPQNLSASRPQDRQFILSSKKLLLSDSGFYLCAWTPGVGGYTFGSGTRLTVV.

The rearrangement uses TRBV19 and TRBJ1-1; tentative D call: TRBD1 (6 bases). The CDR3 loop spans 15 amino acids. V shed 5 bases and J shed 0 bases, with 13 bases lying between them. Germline V CDR1 and CDR2: LNHDA, SQIVND (reference sequence). DNA of the CDR3: TGTGCCAGTAGTTCCTCCGGGACACTGAACACTGAAGCTTTCTTT. Translated: CASSSSGTLNTEAFF.

The chain uses TRBV18 and TRBJ2-1; maybe TRBD2 (6 bases). Germline CDR1 and CDR2: KGHSH and LQKENI. The CDR3 covers 15 residues. Trimming cost V 4 bases and J 9 bases, with 19 bases left between them. CDR3 residues: CASSQETGDPFEQFF. DNA for the CDR3: TGTGCCAGCTCACAGGAGACGGGGGACCCCTTTGAGCAGTTCTTC.

The chain employs TRBV10-3 and TRBJ1-1; 8 bases map to TRBD1. Germline V lookup: CDR1 ENHRY, CDR2 SYGVKD. The CDR3 contains 11 residues. After removal of 4 bases from V and 11 bases from J, the junction contained 3 bases not matched to a gene. The CDR3 nucleotides are TGTGCCATCAGTGGGGACAGGAGGGCTTTCTTT. Encoded protein: CAISGDRRAFF.

V is TRBV15 and J is TRBJ2-7, with a possible D match to TRBD2 (5 bases). Trimming left V 0 bases short and J 6 bases short, with 9 bases between. The CDR3 spans 13 residues. CDR1 is LNHNV, CDR2 YYDKDF, per germline (reference sequence). The CDR3 DNA follows: TGTGCCACCAGCAGAGAGAGGGCGGCCGAGCAGTACTTC. Translating gives CATSRERAAEQYF.

This clone was counted a few times. The CDR3 DNA reads as TGTGCCAGCAGCTTAGATAGGAATATGGAATATGGCTACACCTTC. Translated: CASSLDRNMEYGYTF. The chain uses TRBV7-8 and TRBJ1-2, with no clear D. CDR1 is SGHVS, CDR2 FQNEAQ, per germline. Trimming pared 1 base from V and 5 bases from J, leaving 14 bases between. There are 15 residues in the CDR3.

The J gene is TRBJ2-7, the V gene TRBV7-3; D is possibly TRBD2 (6 bases). The ends were cut back, 2 bases at V and 0 bases at J, with 8 bases in the middle. This CDR3 spans 14 amino acids. Germline values: CDR1 SGHTA, CDR2 FQGTGA. CDR3: CASSLGGNSYEQYF. The CDR3 DNA reads TGTGCCAGCAGCTTAGGAGGGAACTCCTACGAGCAGTACTTC.

The chain links TRBV18 to TRBJ1-5; no clear D gene. The V end was cut by 0 bases, the J end by 4 bases, with 10 bases between. The CDR3 length is 15 residues. Germline values: CDR1 KGHSH, CDR2 LQKENI. CDR3: CASSPPGSRNQPQHF. The CDR3 region has the DNA TGTGCCAGCTCACCACCGGGATCCCGTAATCAGCCCCAGCATTTT.

The CDR3 reads CASSNNYGYTF. CDR3 nucleotide sequence: TGCGCCAGCAGCAACAACTATGGCTACACCTTC. This chain connects TRBV5-1 to TRBJ1-2; D gene ambiguous. Germline assignment: CDR1 SGHRS and CDR2 YFSETQ. This CDR3 is built from 11 residues. V dropped 4 bases and J dropped 2 bases, with 3 bases sitting between them.

In this sample, this clone turned up once. The chain is built from TRBV19 and TRBJ1-1; D is unresolved. The germline gives CDR1 LNHDA, CDR2 SQIVND (reference sequence). This CDR3 is 13 amino acids long. Trimming stripped 11 bases from V and 3 bases from J, with 16 bases between. Written as DNA, the CDR3 is TGTGCCGCCACGGATCAGACATACACTGAAGCTTTCTTT. It specifies CAATDQTYTEAFF.

The chain carries TRBV5-1 and TRBJ1-5, with D possibly being TRBD1 (5 bases). There are 17 residues in the CDR3. The ends were cut back, 3 bases at V and 0 bases at J, with 16 bases in the middle. CDR1 is SGHRS and CDR2 is YFSETQ in the germline V gene. This chain's CDR3 is CASSSRTFSYSNQPQHF. CDR3 nucleotides: TGCGCCAGCAGCTCCCGGACATTCAGTTATAGCAATCAGCCCCAGCATTTT.

The chain carries TRBV6-2 or TRBV6-3 and TRBJ2-7, with D hard to call. The germline V gene encodes CDR1 MNHEY and CDR2 SVGEGT. Trimming removed 2 bases at V and 3 bases at J, with 2 bases between. CDR3 length: 11 amino acids. In DNA form, the CDR3 reads TGTGCCAGCAGTTACGTCTACGAGCAGTACTTC. Encoded protein: CASSYVYEQYF.

V gene TRBV4-1 combines with J gene TRBJ1-5, with TRBD1 matching 7 bases. The CDR3 runs 15 residues. The V gene's germline CDR1 is MGHRA and CDR2 YSYEKL. V shed 5 bases and J 2 bases; nucleotides not matched to a gene: 6. CDR3 region: CASSSYRGGNQPQHF. DNA for the CDR3: TGCGCCAGCAGCTCCTACAGGGGAGGCAATCAGCCCCAGCATTTT.

The chain carries TRBV6-5 and TRBJ1-5; D is unclear. This CDR3 region has 15 residues. Trimming left V 0 bases short and J 6 bases short, with 12 bases between. Germline V lookup: CDR1 MNHEY, CDR2 SVGAGI. CDR3 in DNA: TGTGCCAGCAGTTACTCGTTCACATTAAGTCAGCCCCAGCATTTT. This translates into CASSYSFTLSQPQHF.

V usage is TRBV4-1 and J usage is TRBJ1-1, with TRBD1 matching over 8 bases. CDR1 is MGHRA and CDR2 is YSYEKL in the germline V gene. This CDR3 comprises 17 residues. V shed 1 base and J 3 bases; nucleotides not matched to a gene: 10. This CDR3 is CASSQAGISRGHTEAFF. Written as DNA, the CDR3 is TGCGCCAGCAGCCAAGCTGGCATAAGCAGGGGGCACACTGAAGCTTTCTTT.

The gene calls are TRBV30 and TRBJ2-5, with D perhaps TRBD2 (6 bases). Germline CDR1 GTSNPN, CDR2 SVGIG (reference sequence). V was cut by 2 bases and J by 4 bases, with 14 bases left in between. This CDR3 comprises 14 residues. The CDR3 sequence is CAWSRDFESETQYF. The DNA of the CDR3 is TGTGCCTGGAGTAGGGACTTTGAGTCAGAGACCCAGTACTTC. Variable domain in full (rest from reference TRBV30 and TRBJ2-5): SQTIHQWPATLVQPVGSPLSLECTVEGTSNPNLYWYRQAAGRGLQLLFYSVGIGQISSEVPQNLSASRPQDRQFILSSKKLLLSDSGFYLCAWSRDFESETQYFGPGTRLLVL.

This sequence joins TRBV11-3 and TRBJ2-5; D may match TRBD1 or TRBD2 (5 bases each). The CDR3 loop spans 15 amino acids. V lost 5 bases to trimming and J lost 1 base, with 14 bases between them. The V gene's germline CDR1 is SGHNT and CDR2 YENEEA. The CDR3 DNA reads as TGTGCCAGCAGCCTTGGGGGTAGGGGCCAAGAGACCCAGTACTTC. Translation: CASSLGGRGQETQYF.

The chain is built from TRBV27 and TRBJ2-1, with 8 bases lining up with TRBD2. This CDR3 is 16 amino acids long. Germline values: CDR1 MNHEY, CDR2 SMNVEV (reference sequence). Losses at the gene ends were 1 base for V and 4 bases for J; bases not matched to a gene: 6. This chain's CDR3 is CASSLFGGGRYNEQFF. CDR3 in DNA: TGTGCCAGCAGTTTATTTGGCGGGGGGCGTTACAATGAGCAGTTCTTC.

This chain joins TRBV5-1 and TRBJ2-5; D assignment may be TRBD1 or TRBD2 (7 bases each). The CDR3 runs to 14 residues. The V gene's germline CDR1 is SGHRS and CDR2 YFSETQ. Trimming pared 0 bases from V and 6 bases from J, leaving 12 bases between. CDR3 DNA: TGCGCCAGCAGCTTGGATCAGGGGGGGAAGACCCAGTACTTC. This translates into CASSLDQGGKTQYF.